These T cell receptor beta chains were read from a single sample in a study of human T cells and chemical hapten exposure. TCRdb independently ran MiXCR on the RACE reads; one entry per CDR3 protein. The sample lists about 97,000 distinct CDR3 sequences, roughly 27% occurring once. The starting material was whole blood, obtained in connection with sensitization to the hapten diphenylcyclopropenone (DPC). The receptors derive from a man aged 35-49 years with alopecia areata. Some clones in this sample may be carry-over from other donors' samples. CDR3s include the opening cysteine and the closing phenylalanine or tryptophan. The order of the fields is J gene, D gene, clone size, V gene, CDR3 protein, CDR3 DNA. D genes are given only for firm matches. Clone size appears in some rows only: once, few, many, or a class for an expanded clone.

j_call: TRBJ2-3
d_call: .
clone_size: .
v_call: TRBV12-3/TRBV12-4
cdr3_aa: CASSPSWGGTDTQYF
cdr3_nt: TGTGCCAGCAGCCCATCTTGGGGGGGCACAGATACGCAGTATTTT

j_call: TRBJ2-5
d_call: .
clone_size: few
v_call: TRBV7-2
cdr3_aa: CASSLWGETQYF
cdr3_nt: TGTGCCAGCAGTTTGTGGGGGGAGACCCAGTACTTC

j_call: TRBJ1-1
d_call: .
clone_size: .
v_call: TRBV3-1
cdr3_aa: CASSQDPRAAFF
cdr3_nt: TGTGCCAGCAGCCAAGATCCCAGGGCTGCTTTCTTT

j_call: TRBJ1-1
d_call: .
clone_size: .
v_call: TRBV12-3/TRBV12-4
cdr3_aa: CASSLPGYEAFF
cdr3_nt: TGTGCCAGCAGTTTGCCAGGGTATGAAGCTTTCTTT

j_call: TRBJ2-3
d_call: TRBD2
clone_size: few
v_call: TRBV29-1
cdr3_aa: CSVDGTSGNTDTQYF
cdr3_nt: TGCAGCGTTGATGGGACTAGCGGGAACACAGATACGCAGTATTTT

j_call: TRBJ1-1
d_call: .
clone_size: .
v_call: TRBV5-1
cdr3_aa: CASSLMLGTEAFF
cdr3_nt: TGCGCCAGCAGCTTGATGTTAGGTACTGAAGCTTTCTTT

j_call: TRBJ2-7
d_call: .
clone_size: .
v_call: TRBV13
cdr3_aa: CASSRQWPSNYEQYF
cdr3_nt: TGTGCCAGCAGCCGCCAATGGCCCAGTAACTACGAGCAGTACTTC

j_call: TRBJ2-1
d_call: TRBD1
clone_size: .
v_call: TRBV3-1
cdr3_aa: CASRTGQGIGEQFF
cdr3_nt: TGTGCCAGCAGGACGGGACAGGGCATAGGTGAGCAGTTCTTC

j_call: TRBJ2-3
d_call: TRBD1
clone_size: few
v_call: TRBV18
cdr3_aa: CASSPGQGIQDTQYF
cdr3_nt: TGTGCCAGCTCACCGGGACAGGGAATCCAAGATACGCAGTATTTT

j_call: TRBJ2-1
d_call: TRBD1
clone_size: .
v_call: TRBV23-1
cdr3_aa: CASSHTGGGDDEQFF
cdr3_nt: TGCGCCAGCAGCCATACAGGGGGCGGAGACGATGAGCAGTTCTTC

j_call: TRBJ2-1
d_call: TRBD2
clone_size: few
v_call: TRBV28
cdr3_aa: CASKLAGYGRRVEQFF
cdr3_nt: TGTGCCAGCAAACTAGCGGGGTACGGGAGGCGAGTTGAGCAGTTCTTC